This T cell receptor (beta chain) is drawn from a study of blood T cells in healthy people across ages. Study-wide results and caveats: Long-lived and aged donors differed, with more naive CD4+ cells and higher diversity in the long-lived. Observed TCR beta diversity per million T cells went down as age went up. This fall followed a roughly linear course with age.

About this clonotype itself: The antigen is undetermined.

The authors ran a second PCR of about 6 to 11 cycles using a sample-barcoded 5' primer and a J-beta primer mix. TCRdb reprocessed the 5' RACE reads with MiXCR, giving one entry per CDR3 protein. The sample has about 750,000 distinct CDR3 sequences, roughly 50% seen once; the top ten hold approximately 40%. There were healthy Caucasian individuals from Russia, aged about 6 to 100, serving as donors. The ends lost 10 bases at V and 1 base at J; junction bases unmatched: 6. CDR1 and CDR2 from the germline V gene are SNHLY and FYNNEI. The CDR3 runs to 13 residues. The clonotype originates from a man at least 80 years old in good health. J is TRBJ1-1 and V is TRBV2; the match to TRBD1 covers 7 bases. What was sequenced was blood. The CDR3: CANRDRSNTEAFF. In DNA form, the CDR3 reads TGTGCCAACAGGGACAGATCGAACACTGAAGCTTTCTTT. The full variable domain, rest sourced from reference TRBV2 and TRBJ1-1, is EPEVTQTPSHQVTQMGQEVILRCVPISNHLYFYWYRQILGQKVEFLVSFYNNEISEKSEIFDDQFSVERPDGSNFTLKIRSTKLEDSAMYFCANRDRSNTEAFFGQGTRLTVV.